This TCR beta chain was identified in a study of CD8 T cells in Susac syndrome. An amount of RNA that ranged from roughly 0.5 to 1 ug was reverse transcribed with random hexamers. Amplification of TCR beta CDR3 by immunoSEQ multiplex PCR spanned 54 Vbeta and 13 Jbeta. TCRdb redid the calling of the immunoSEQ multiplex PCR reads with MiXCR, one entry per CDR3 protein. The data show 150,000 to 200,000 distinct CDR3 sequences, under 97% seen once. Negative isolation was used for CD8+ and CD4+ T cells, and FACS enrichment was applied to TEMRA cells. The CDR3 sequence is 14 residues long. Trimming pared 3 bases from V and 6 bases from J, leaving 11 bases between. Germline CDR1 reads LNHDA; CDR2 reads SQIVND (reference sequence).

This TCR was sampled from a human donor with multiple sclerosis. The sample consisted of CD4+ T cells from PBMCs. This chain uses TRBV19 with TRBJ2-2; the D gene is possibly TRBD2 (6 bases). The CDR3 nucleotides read TGTGCCAGTAGTATGGCGGGGTCGGCCGGGGAGCTGTTTTTT. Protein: CASSMAGSAGELFF.